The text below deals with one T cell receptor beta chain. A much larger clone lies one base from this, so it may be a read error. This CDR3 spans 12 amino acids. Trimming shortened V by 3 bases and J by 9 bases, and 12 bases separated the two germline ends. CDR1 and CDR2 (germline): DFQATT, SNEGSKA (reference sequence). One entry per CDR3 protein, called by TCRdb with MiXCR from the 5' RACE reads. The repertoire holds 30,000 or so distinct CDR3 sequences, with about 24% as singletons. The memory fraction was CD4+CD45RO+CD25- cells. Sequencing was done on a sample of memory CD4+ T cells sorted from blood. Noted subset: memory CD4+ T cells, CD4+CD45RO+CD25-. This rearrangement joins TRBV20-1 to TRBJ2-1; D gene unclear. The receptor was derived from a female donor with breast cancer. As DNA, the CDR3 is TGCAGTGCTAGTCCTGTTCAGAGTGAGCAGTTCTTC. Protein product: CSASPVQSEQFF.